The entry below describes one TCR beta chain. The V gene lost 2 bases and the J gene lost 1 base, with 12 bases spanning the gap. The CDR3 extends over 15 amino acids. The V gene's germline CDR1 is MGHDK and CDR2 SYGVNS. This table comes from immunoSEQ multiplex PCR, and its TCRdb copy is limited to in-frame clones, with some not included. Among 2 million to 3 million clones listed, approximately 92% were seen once. This sample stems from a study of shared clonotypes between healthy human individuals. The origin of this receptor is a man between 18 and 29 years old in good health. The material sequenced was naive CD4+ T cells sorted from blood. Subset in this sample: CD45RA+ positively selected. The J gene is TRBJ2-7, the V gene TRBV25-1; tentative D call: TRBD1 (5 bases). This CDR3 is CASSERMGRSYEQYF. CDR3 bases: TGTGCCAGCAGTGAACGGATGGGGCGGTCCTACGAGCAGTACTTC.